These T cell receptor beta chains were read from a single sample in a study of T cells in Graves' hyperthyroidism and ophthalmopathy. TCRdb reprocessed the multiplex PCR reads with MiXCR, giving one entry per CDR3 protein. The sample carries 130,000 to 150,000 distinct CDR3 sequences, around 20% recorded once. Sequencing was carried out using blood. The receptors stem from a woman in her fifties or sixties with Graves' hyperthyroidism that later progressed to Graves' ophthalmopathy. CDR3s include the opening cysteine and the closing phenylalanine or tryptophan. D genes are given only for firm matches. Size values are once, few and many counts, or a class for expanded clones, and some rows have none.

abundance	d_gene	v_gene	j_gene	CDR3nt	CDR3aa
few	NA	TRBV6-1	TRBJ2-3	TGTGCCAGCAGCGGAGTGGGCGGACACACAGATACGCAGTATTTT	CASSGVGGHTDTQYF
many	NA	TRBV28	TRBJ1-2	TGTGCCAGCAGCCCGGGGGGGGGCTACTATGGCTACACCTTC	CASSPGGGYYGYTF
NA	TRBD1	TRBV20-1	TRBJ2-7	TGCAGTGCGCCGGGACAGGGGTTACCCGAGCAGTACTTC	CSAPGQGLPEQYF
NA	NA	TRBV20-1	TRBJ1-5	TGCAGTGCTATAAGGGACTCCTGGAGCGGCAATCAGCCCCAGCATTTT	CSAIRDSWSGNQPQHF
many	TRBD1	TRBV2	TRBJ1-4	TGTGCCAGCAGGAGGGGACAGGGTAATGAAAAACTGTTTTTT	CASRRGQGNEKLFF
few	TRBD1	TRBV28	TRBJ1-3	TGTGCCAGCAGCCAGAGGACAGGGTTCAGTGGAAACACCATATATTTT	CASSQRTGFSGNTIYF
many	NA	TRBV6-5	TRBJ1-1	TGTGCCAGCAGTTACTCGTCCAGGAGGAACACTGAAGCTTTCTTT	CASSYSSRRNTEAFF
NA	TRBD2	TRBV29-1	TRBJ2-1	TGCAGCGTTGAAGGATCTAGCGGGAGTAGCGATGAGCAGTTCTTC	CSVEGSSGSSDEQFF
few	NA	TRBV10-2	TRBJ1-3	TGCGCCAGCAGCGAGGGTACTCTAGGAAACACCATATATTTT	CASSEGTLGNTIYF
many	TRBD1	TRBV27	TRBJ2-5	TGTGCCAGCAGTCCAGGGACAGTTGGGGAGACCCAGTACTTC	CASSPGTVGETQYF
many	NA	TRBV7-2	TRBJ2-3	TGTGCCAGCAGCTTAGACCCCCGGATCACAGATACGCAGTATTTT	CASSLDPRITDTQYF
few	NA	TRBV6-6	TRBJ2-5	TGTGCCAGCAGTTACAGCAGGGTCCAGTACTTC	CASSYSRVQYF
many	NA	TRBV2	TRBJ2-1	TGTGCCAGCATTCGCCGGGCCGCGTACAATGAGCAGTTCTTC	CASIRRAAYNEQFF
many	TRBD2	TRBV20-1	TRBJ2-1	TGCAGTGCTAGACTAGCGGGGCCCTACAATGAGCAGTTCTTC	CSARLAGPYNEQFF
many	TRBD1	TRBV2	TRBJ1-2	TGTGCCAGCAGGGCTGACAGGGACTGGTATGGCTACACCTTC	CASRADRDWYGYTF
many	NA	TRBV6-1	TRBJ1-5	TGTGCCAGCAGTGAAACCATCCTTAGCAATCAGCCCCAGCATTTT	CASSETILSNQPQHF